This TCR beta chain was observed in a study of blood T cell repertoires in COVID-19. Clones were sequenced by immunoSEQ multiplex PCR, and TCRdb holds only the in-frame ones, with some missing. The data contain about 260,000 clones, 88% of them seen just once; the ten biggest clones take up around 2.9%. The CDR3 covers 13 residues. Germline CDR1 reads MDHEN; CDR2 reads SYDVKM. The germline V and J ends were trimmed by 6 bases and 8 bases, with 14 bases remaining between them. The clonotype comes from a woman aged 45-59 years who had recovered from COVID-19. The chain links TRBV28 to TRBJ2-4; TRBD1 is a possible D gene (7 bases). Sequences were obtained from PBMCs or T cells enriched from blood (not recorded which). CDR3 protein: CASSAGGLDIQYF. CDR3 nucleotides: TGTGCCAGCAGCGCAGGGGGGCTCGACATTCAGTACTTC.